Each of the 9 T cell receptor beta chains below was sequenced from the same sample in a study of CD8 T cells in Susac syndrome. After extraction with the RNeasy kit, roughly 0.45 to 1 ug of the RNA was reverse transcribed using random hexamers. From the immunoSEQ multiplex PCR reads, TCRdb called clonotypes with MiXCR, one entry per CDR3 protein. This table has about 120,000 distinct CDR3 sequences, 94% appearing once. The sequenced sample was CD4+ T cells from PBMCs. The receptors here all came from a human donor in good health.

The gene calls are TRBV20-1 and TRBJ2-1; a possible D gene is TRBD2 (5 bases). Trimming took 3 bases from V and 1 from J, leaving 10 bases between them. Germline CDR1 DFQATT, CDR2 SNEGSKA (reference sequence). The length of the CDR3 is 14 residues. CDR3 coding DNA: TGCAGTGCTAGGCGGGCCGGGTCCTACAATGAGCAGTTCTTC. Amino acids: CSARRAGSYNEQFF.

J is TRBJ1-1 and V is TRBV12-3 or TRBV12-4; TRBD1 might be the D (5 bases). CDR3 length: 15 residues. Trimming took off 6 bases at V and 9 bases at J, with 23 bases between the two ends. The CDR3 protein is CASSPSGLTGRKAFF. In DNA form, the CDR3 reads TGTGCCAGCAGCCCCTCGGGTTTAACAGGTCGTAAAGCTTTCTTT.

The chain couples TRBV29-1 to TRBJ1-4; D gene uncertain. Trimming stripped 0 bases from V and 0 bases from J, with 5 bases between. Germline-derived CDR1 and CDR2 are SQVTM and ANQGSEA. The CDR3 is 14 residues long. The CDR3 DNA reads as TGCAGCGTTGAAGACAGAGCAACTAATGAAAAACTGTTTTTT. It translates to CSVEDRATNEKLFF.

The chain couples TRBV12-3 or TRBV12-4 to TRBJ2-2; a possible D gene is TRBD1 (5 bases). CDR3 size: 12 residues. The V and J ends lost 5 bases and 9 bases respectively, with 10 bases between them. CDR3 residues: CASSPWGRELFF. In DNA, the CDR3 is TGTGCCAGCAGTCCGTGGGGCCGGGAGCTGTTTTTT.

This clonotype showed up just once. The CDR3 DNA is TGTGCCAGCAGTTTAACCGAAAAACTGTTTTTT. Residues: CASSLTEKLFF. This chain joins TRBV6-2 or TRBV6-3 and TRBJ1-4; D ambiguous. Germline lookup yields CDR1 MNHEY and CDR2 SVGEGT. CDR3 length equals 11 residues. The V gene lost 4 bases and the J gene lost 8 bases, with 5 bases spanning the gap.

CDR3 protein: CSVPGQASGANVLTF. CDR3 in DNA: TGCAGCGTGCCGGGACAGGCTTCTGGGGCCAACGTCCTGACTTTC. V and J are TRBV29-1 and TRBJ2-6; TRBD1 aligns across 8 bases. Germline CDR1 and CDR2: SQVTM and ANQGSEA. V was clipped by 6 bases and J by 1 base; unmatched bases: 5. The CDR3 length is 15 residues.

The V gene is TRBV19, the J gene TRBJ2-3, with a possible D match to TRBD2 (5 bases). The CDR3 sequence is 12 residues long. V was clipped by 6 bases and J by 8 bases, with 12 bases between them. In germline, CDR1 is LNHDA, CDR2 SQIVND (reference sequence). The CDR3 DNA follows: TGTGCCAGTAGGAGGGAAGCTAGTACGCAGTATTTT. Its protein is CASRREASTQYF.

The rearrangement uses TRBV7-3 and TRBJ1-2; D unclear. This CDR3 is built from 15 residues. Trimming cost V 5 bases and J 6 bases, with 19 bases left between them. The germline V gene has CDR1 SGHTA and CDR2 FQGTGA. The CDR3, as DNA: TGTGCCAGCAGCCTTAGACCGGGCACCCAAAATGGCTACACCTTC. This gives the protein CASSLRPGTQNGYTF. The variable domain in full, with the rest retrieved from reference TRBV7-3 and TRBJ1-2, is GAGVSQTPSNKVTEKGKYVELRCDPISGHTALYWYRQSLGQGPEFLIYFQGTGAADDSGLPNDRFFAVRPEGSVSTLKIQRTERGDSAVYLCASSLRPGTQNGYTFGSGTRLTVV.

This chain links TRBV6-5 with TRBJ1-5; D is ambiguous. This CDR3 is 14 amino acids long. The ends were cut back, 0 bases at V and 7 bases at J, with 10 bases in the middle. Germline CDR1 is MNHEY and CDR2 is SVGAGI. DNA of the CDR3: TGTGCCAGCAGTTACTCATACGGAGGACAGCCCCAGCATTTT. This translates into CASSYSYGGQPQHF.